This T cell receptor (beta chain) was found in a study of blood T cell repertoires in COVID-19. V was pared by 5 bases and J by 4 bases, with 5 bases of the junction left unmatched. There are 15 residues in the CDR3. Germline V CDR1 and CDR2: LGHNA, YSLEER. Assay used: immunoSEQ multiplex PCR; TCRdb lists only in-frame clones, some missing. The sample includes some 250,000 clones, 70% to 90% of them seen just once. Specimen: peripheral blood. The rearrangement joins TRBV4-3 to TRBJ2-3; TRBD2 agrees at 11 bases. This TCR was recovered from a young woman with acute or convalescent COVID-19. Written as DNA, the CDR3 is TGCGCCAGCAGCGCCCTAGCGGGAGGCGCAGATACGCAGTATTTT. Amino acids: CASSALAGGADTQYF.